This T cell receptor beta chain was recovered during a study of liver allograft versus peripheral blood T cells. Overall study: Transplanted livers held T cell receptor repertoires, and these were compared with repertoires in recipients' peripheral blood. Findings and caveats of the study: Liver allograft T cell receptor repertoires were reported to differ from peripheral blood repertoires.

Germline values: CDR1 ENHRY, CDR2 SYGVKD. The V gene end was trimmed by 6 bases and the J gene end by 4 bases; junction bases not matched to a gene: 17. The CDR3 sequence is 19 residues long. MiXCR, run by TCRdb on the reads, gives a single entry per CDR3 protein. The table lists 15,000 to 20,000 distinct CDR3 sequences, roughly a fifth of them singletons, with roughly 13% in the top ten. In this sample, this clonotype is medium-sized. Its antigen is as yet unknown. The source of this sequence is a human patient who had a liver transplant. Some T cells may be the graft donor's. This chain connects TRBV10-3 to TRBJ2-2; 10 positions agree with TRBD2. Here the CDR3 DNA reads TGTGCCATCAGCCCCAATCAAGCGGGAGGGCCCCTCGGCACCGGGGAGCTGTTTTTT. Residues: CAISPNQAGGPLGTGELFF.